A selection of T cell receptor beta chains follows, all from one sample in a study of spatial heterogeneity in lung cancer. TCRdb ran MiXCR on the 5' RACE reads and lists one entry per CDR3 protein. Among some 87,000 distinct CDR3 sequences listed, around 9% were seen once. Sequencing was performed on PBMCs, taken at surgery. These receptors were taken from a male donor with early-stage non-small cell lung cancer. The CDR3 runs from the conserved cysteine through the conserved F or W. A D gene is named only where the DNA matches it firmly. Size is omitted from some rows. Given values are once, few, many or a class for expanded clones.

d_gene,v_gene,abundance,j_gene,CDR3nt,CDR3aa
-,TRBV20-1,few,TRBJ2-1,TGCAGTGCTACTCCACCCGGGGGTGAGCAGTTCTTC,CSATPPGGEQFF
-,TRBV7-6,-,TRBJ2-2,TGTGCCAGCAGCTTAACTGCCCAGGTCGCCGGGGAGCTGTTTTTT,CASSLTAQVAGELFF
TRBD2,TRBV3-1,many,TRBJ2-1,TGTGCCAGCAGCGCTAGCGGGGGATACAATGAGCAGTTCTTC,CASSASGGYNEQFF
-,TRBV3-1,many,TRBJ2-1,TGTGCCAGCAGCCAAGATCAGGGCGGGGTTTGGAATGAGCAGTTCTTC,CASSQDQGGVWNEQFF
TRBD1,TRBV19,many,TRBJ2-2,TGTGCCAGTAGTAGGGGACAGAAGAACACCGGGGAGCTGTTTTTT,CASSRGQKNTGELFF
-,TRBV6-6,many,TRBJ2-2,TGTGCCAGCACCCCTCTATGGACCGGGGAGCTGTTTTTT,CASTPLWTGELFF
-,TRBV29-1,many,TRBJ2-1,TGCAGCGTCTTCCCGAGTGGGCACAATGAGCAGTTCTTC,CSVFPSGHNEQFF
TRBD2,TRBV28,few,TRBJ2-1,TGTGCCAGCAGTTCCGGGACTAGCGGGAAGAATGAGCAGTTCTTC,CASSSGTSGKNEQFF
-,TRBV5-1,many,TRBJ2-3,TGCGCCAGCAGCTTGGCCACCTTAAGCACAGATACGCAGTATTTT,CASSLATLSTDTQYF
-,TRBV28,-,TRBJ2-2,TGTGCCAGTCCCTCCCAGAACACCGGGGAGCTGTTTTTT,CASPSQNTGELFF
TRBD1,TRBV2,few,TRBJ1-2,TGTGCCAGCAGGGAGCGGGACAGTCGAAACTATGGCTACACCTTC,CASRERDSRNYGYTF
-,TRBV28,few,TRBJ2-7,TGTGCCAGCCAAACAGGGCCCACGTACTACGAGCAGTACTTC,CASQTGPTYYEQYF
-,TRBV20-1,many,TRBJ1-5,TGCAGTGCTAGAGATCCCGGGGACAACAATCAGCCCCAGCATTTT,CSARDPGDNNQPQHF
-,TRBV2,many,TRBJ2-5,TGTGCCAGCGCCAAGGAGGCCCAAGAGACCCAGTACTTC,CASAKEAQETQYF
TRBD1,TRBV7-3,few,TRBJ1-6,TGTGCCAGCAGCCCGACAGGGCAGGGTTCACCCCTCCACTTT,CASSPTGQGSPLHF
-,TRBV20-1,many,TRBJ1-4,TGCAGTGCTGGACGGACGGTCGGGGAAAAACTGTTTTTT,CSAGRTVGEKLFF
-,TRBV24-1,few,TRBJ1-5,TGTGCCACCCAAACACGGACCCAGCCCCAGCATTTT,CATQTRTQPQHF
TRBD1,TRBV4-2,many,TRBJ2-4,TGTGCCAGCAGCCGGTTTGACGGGACAGGGGGCGGAAACATTCAGTACTTC,CASSRFDGTGGGNIQYF
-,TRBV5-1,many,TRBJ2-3,TGCGCCAGCAGCTTCCGGGGGCTCACGCAGTATTTT,CASSFRGLTQYF
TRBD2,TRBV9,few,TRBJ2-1,TGTGCCAGCAGCGAGGGGACTAGCGGGAGGTTCGCGCAGTTCTTC,CASSEGTSGRFAQFF
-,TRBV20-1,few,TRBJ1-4,TGCAGTGCTATGAGAATCGGGACTAATGAAAAACTGTTTTTT,CSAMRIGTNEKLFF
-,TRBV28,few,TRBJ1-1,TGTGCCAGCAGTACCGGCGGGACACCTGTTTCCAACACTGAAGCTTTCTTT,CASSTGGTPVSNTEAFF
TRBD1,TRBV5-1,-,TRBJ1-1,TGCGCCAGCAGCCAGGGACAGGGAGACACTGAAGCTTTCTTT,CASSQGQGDTEAFF
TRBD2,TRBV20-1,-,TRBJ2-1,TGCAGTGCGGTCAGCGGGGGCCCCAGCTCCTACAATGAGCAGTTCTTC,CSAVSGGPSSYNEQFF
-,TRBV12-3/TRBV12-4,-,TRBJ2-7,TGTGCCAGCAGCCCCTATGGGGGCGACGAGCAGTACTTC,CASSPYGGDEQYF
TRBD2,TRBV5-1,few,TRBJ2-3,TGCGCCAGCAGCTTGCTGGAGATAGCGGGCGCAGATACGCAGTATTTT,CASSLLEIAGADTQYF
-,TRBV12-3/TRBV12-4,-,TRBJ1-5,TGTGCCAGCAGTTTAGCGGACAGTCAGCCCCAGCATTTT,CASSLADSQPQHF
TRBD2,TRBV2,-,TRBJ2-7,TGTGCCAGCACCCTAGGACTAGCGGGTACCTACGAGCAGTACTTC,CASTLGLAGTYEQYF
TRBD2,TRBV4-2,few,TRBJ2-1,TGTGCCAGCAGCCGTGGACTAGCGGGGGGCGATGAGCAGTTCTTC,CASSRGLAGGDEQFF